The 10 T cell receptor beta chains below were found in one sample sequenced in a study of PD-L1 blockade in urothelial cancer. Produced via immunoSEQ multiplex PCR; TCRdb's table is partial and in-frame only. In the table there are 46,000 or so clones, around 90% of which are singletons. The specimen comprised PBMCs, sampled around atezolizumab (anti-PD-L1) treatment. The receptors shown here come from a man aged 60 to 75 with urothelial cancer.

This CDR3 reads CASLRGGNEQFF. DNA for the CDR3: TGTGCCAGCCTGAGGGGGGGCAATGAGCAGTTCTTC. V usage is TRBV11-2 and J usage is TRBJ2-1; maybe TRBD2 (7 bases). The CDR3 has 12 residues. Germline CDR1 and CDR2: SGHAT and FQNNGV. V lost 8 bases, J lost 6 bases, and 11 bases lay in between.

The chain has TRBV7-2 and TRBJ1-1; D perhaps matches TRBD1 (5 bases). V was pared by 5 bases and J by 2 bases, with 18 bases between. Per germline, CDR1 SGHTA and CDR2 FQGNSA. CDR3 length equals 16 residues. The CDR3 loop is CASSGDYGLGNTEAFF. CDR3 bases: TGTGCCAGCAGCGGGGACTACGGGCTGGGAAACACTGAAGCTTTCTTT.

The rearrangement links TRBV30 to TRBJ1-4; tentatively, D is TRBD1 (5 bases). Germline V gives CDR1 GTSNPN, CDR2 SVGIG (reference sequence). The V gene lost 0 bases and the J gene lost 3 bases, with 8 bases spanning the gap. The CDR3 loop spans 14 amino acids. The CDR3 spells CAWSVSGSNEKLFF. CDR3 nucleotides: TGTGCCTGGAGTGTATCAGGGTCTAATGAAAAACTGTTTTTT.

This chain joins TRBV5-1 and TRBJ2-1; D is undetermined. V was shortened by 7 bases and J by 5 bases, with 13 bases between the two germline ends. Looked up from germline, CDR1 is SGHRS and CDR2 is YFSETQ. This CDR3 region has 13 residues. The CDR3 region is CASGSTADNEQFF. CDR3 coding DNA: TGCGCCAGCGGCAGTACGGCGGACAATGAGCAGTTCTTC.

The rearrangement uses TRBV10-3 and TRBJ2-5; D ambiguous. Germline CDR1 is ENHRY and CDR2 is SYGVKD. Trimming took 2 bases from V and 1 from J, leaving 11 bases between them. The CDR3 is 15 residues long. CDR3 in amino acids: CAISEPTTGQETQYF. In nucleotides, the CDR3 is TGTGCCATCAGTGAGCCTACGACGGGCCAAGAGACCCAGTACTTC.

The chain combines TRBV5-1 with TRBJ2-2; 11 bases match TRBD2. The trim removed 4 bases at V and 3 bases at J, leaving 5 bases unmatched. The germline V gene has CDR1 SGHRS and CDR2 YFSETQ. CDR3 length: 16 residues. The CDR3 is CASSRSGGADTGELFF. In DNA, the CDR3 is TGCGCCAGCAGCCGTAGCGGGGGGGCGGACACCGGGGAGCTGTTTTTT.

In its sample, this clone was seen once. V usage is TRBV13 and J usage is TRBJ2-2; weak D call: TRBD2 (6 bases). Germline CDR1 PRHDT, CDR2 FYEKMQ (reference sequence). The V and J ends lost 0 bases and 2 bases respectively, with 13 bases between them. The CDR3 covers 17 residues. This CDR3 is CASSLGRDSPNTGELFF. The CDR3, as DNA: TGTGCCAGCAGCTTAGGACGGGACTCTCCTAACACCGGGGAGCTGTTTTTT.

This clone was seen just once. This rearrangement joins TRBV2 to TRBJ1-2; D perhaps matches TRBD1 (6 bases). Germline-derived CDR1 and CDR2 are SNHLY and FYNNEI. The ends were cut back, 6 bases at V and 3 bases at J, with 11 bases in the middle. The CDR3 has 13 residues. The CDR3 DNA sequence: TGTGCCAGCAGCGTACAGGGAGACTATGGCTACACCTTC. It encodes CASSVQGDYGYTF.

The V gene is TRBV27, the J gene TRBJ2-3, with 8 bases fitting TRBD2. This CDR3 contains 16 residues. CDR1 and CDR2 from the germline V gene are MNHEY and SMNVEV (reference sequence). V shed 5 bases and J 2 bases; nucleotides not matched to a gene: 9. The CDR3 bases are TGTGCCAGCAGTCCCGGGATCGGGGGGGCCACAGATACGCAGTATTTT. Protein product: CASSPGIGGATDTQYF.

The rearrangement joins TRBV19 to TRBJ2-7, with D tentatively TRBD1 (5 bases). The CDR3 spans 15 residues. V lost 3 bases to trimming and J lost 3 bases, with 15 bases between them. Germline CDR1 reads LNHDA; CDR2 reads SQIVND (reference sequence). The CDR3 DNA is TGTGCCAGTAGTATTGTAACAGGCTCATACTACGAGCAGTACTTC. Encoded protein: CASSIVTGSYYEQYF.